The 22 T cell receptor beta chains below were found in one sample sequenced in a study of T cell changes during pregnancy in multiple sclerosis. The table came from immunoSEQ multiplex PCR; TCRdb's copy has only in-frame clones and leaves some out. The repertoire holds around 39,000 clones, with around nine tenths as singletons. The sequencing here drew on CD8+ T cells from peripheral blood mononuclear cells, taken in the first trimester of pregnancy. These receptors were collected from a female donor with multiple sclerosis, enrolled in a pregnancy study.

This chain uses TRBV10-3 with TRBJ1-1; no clear D gene. V was cut by 4 bases and J by 6 bases, with 9 bases left in between. CDR1 is ENHRY, CDR2 SYGVKD, per germline. The CDR3 loop spans 12 amino acids. This CDR3 reads CAISGGSPEAFF. CDR3 nucleotide sequence: TGTGCCATCAGTGGAGGGAGCCCTGAAGCTTTCTTT.

The V call is TRBV7-6, the J call TRBJ2-7; TRBD1 matches at 7 bases. The length of the CDR3 is 16 residues. V was pared by 1 base and J by 2 bases, with 8 bases of the junction left unmatched. Germline V CDR1 and CDR2: SGHVS, FNYEAQ. CDR3 nucleotide sequence: TGTGCCAGCAGCTTAGGGACAGGCTCGAACCCCTACGAGCAGTACTTC. This translates into CASSLGTGSNPYEQYF.

The rearrangement uses TRBV19 and TRBJ2-3; TRBD2 matches 10 bases. The CDR3 has 16 residues. V lost 3 bases, J lost 2 bases, and 5 bases stayed unmatched. The germline V gene has CDR1 LNHDA and CDR2 SQIVND (reference sequence). The chain's CDR3 is CASSILAGGPTDTQYF. In nucleotides, the CDR3 is TGTGCCAGTAGTATCTTAGCGGGGGGACCCACAGATACGCAGTATTTT.

The table lists this clone with a count of one. The chain is built from TRBV4-3 and TRBJ2-2; tentative D call: TRBD1 (6 bases). CDR1 is LGHNA, CDR2 YSLEER, per germline. This CDR3 spans 13 amino acids. The V end was cut by 4 bases, the J end by 5 bases, with 8 bases between. As DNA, the CDR3 is TGCGCCAGCAGCCCAACAGGGACCGGGGAGCTGTTTTTT. It yields the protein CASSPTGTGELFF.

The chain carries TRBV27 and TRBJ1-5, with TRBD1 identical over 7 bases. From germline, CDR1 is MNHEY and CDR2 SMNVEV (reference sequence). The CDR3 consists of 15 residues. Trimming removed 9 bases from V and 4 bases from J; junction bases left unmatched: 12. The CDR3 nucleotides read TGTGCCAGTGGGATCGGGACAGTCACGAATCAGCCCCAGCATTTT. It specifies CASGIGTVTNQPQHF.

The rearrangement links TRBV19 to TRBJ1-3; possible D gene TRBD1, 5 bases. Deletions cut 6 bases from V and 0 bases from J, with 15 bases between. Germline assignment: CDR1 LNHDA and CDR2 SQIVND (reference sequence). The CDR3 extends over 16 amino acids. The CDR3 sequence is CASRDLDRSSGNTIYF. CDR3 nucleotide sequence: TGTGCCAGTAGGGATCTCGACAGATCCTCTGGAAACACCATATATTTT.

This chain uses TRBV6-1 with TRBJ1-4; no definite D call. The germline V gene has CDR1 MNHNS and CDR2 SASEGT. V was trimmed by 0 bases and J by 11 bases, leaving 10 bases between them. The CDR3 spans 13 residues. CDR3 amino acids: CASSEAEMEKLFF. The CDR3 DNA is TGTGCCAGCAGTGAAGCAGAGATGGAGAAACTGTTTTTT.

This chain connects TRBV15 to TRBJ1-5; D unresolved. Per the germline V gene, CDR1 is LNHNV and CDR2 is YYDKDF (reference sequence). Trimming took 5 bases from V and 4 from J, leaving 15 bases between them. The CDR3 is 15 residues long. The CDR3: CATSSQTERNQPQHF. The DNA of the CDR3 is TGTGCCACCAGCTCCCAGACGGAGAGGAATCAGCCCCAGCATTTT.

About this clone itself: One end of the junction fails to match germline, which may point to a read error. The same CDR3 arises from other DNA sequences in this sample as well. The chain recombines TRBV9 with TRBJ1-1; D gene unclear. The CDR3 loop spans 14 amino acids. CDR1 and CDR2 (germline): SGDLS, YYNGEE. The CDR3 reads CASSVAAGPPVAFF. The CDR3 DNA reads TGTGCCAGTAGCGTAGCGGCAGGCCCCCCGGTGGCTTTCTTT.

The chain is built from TRBV9 and TRBJ2-3; TRBD2 agrees at 12 bases. The germline V gene encodes CDR1 SGDLS and CDR2 YYNGEE. This CDR3 spans 18 amino acids. J was trimmed by 5 bases and V by 4 bases; bases with no gene match: 14. The CDR3 protein is CASSLQVASGGAGDTQYF. CDR3 coding DNA: TGTGCCAGCAGCCTCCAAGTGGCTAGCGGGGGGGCTGGAGATACGCAGTATTTT. The variable domain in full, with the rest retrieved from reference TRBV9 and TRBJ2-3, is DSGVTQTPKHLITATGQRVTLRCSPRSGDLSVYWYQQSLDQGLQFLIQYYNGEERAKGNILERFSAQQFPDLHSELNLSSLELGDSALYFCASSLQVASGGAGDTQYFGPGTRLTVL.

V is TRBV4-3 and J is TRBJ1-4; TRBD1 might be the D (5 bases). Looked up from germline, CDR1 is LGHNA and CDR2 is YSLEER. The V and J ends lost 3 bases and 8 bases respectively, with 16 bases between them. This CDR3 region has 15 residues. CDR3 residues: CASSHSPGNREKLFF. The CDR3 nucleotides are TGCGCCAGCAGCCATTCACCAGGGAATCGAGAAAAACTGTTTTTT.

This chain's CDR3 is CASTVDGGTDTQYF. Written as DNA, the CDR3 is TGTGCCAGCACCGTCGACGGGGGCACAGATACGCAGTATTTT. The rearrangement uses TRBV11-1 and TRBJ2-3; maybe TRBD2 (5 bases). Trimming cost V 7 bases and J 1 base, with 12 bases left between them. The CDR3 sequence is 14 residues long. CDR1 SGHAT and CDR2 FQDESV come from the germline V gene (reference sequence). Using reference TRBV11-1 and TRBJ2-3 for the parts outside the CDR3, the full variable domain is EAEVAQSPRYKITEKSQAVAFWCDPISGHATLYWYRQILGQGPELLVQFQDESVVDDSQLPKDRFSAERLKGVDSTLKIQPAELGDSAMYLCASTVDGGTDTQYFGPGTRLTVL.

The chain uses TRBV4-3 and TRBJ2-3, with 8 bases aligning to TRBD2. The junction had 9 bases not matched to a gene; V was cut back by 0 bases and J by 4 bases. CDR3 length: 17 amino acids. From germline, CDR1 is LGHNA and CDR2 YSLEER. The chain's CDR3 is CASSQDGTGGQADTQYF. In DNA, the CDR3 is TGCGCCAGCAGCCAAGATGGAACGGGGGGGCAGGCAGATACGCAGTATTTT.

The J gene is TRBJ2-1, the V gene TRBV6-6; 8 bases agree with TRBD2. Germline V gives CDR1 MNHNY, CDR2 SVGAGI (reference sequence). Unmatched junction bases numbered 4, after V lost 0 bases and J lost 3 bases. This CDR3 comprises 16 residues. The CDR3 DNA is TGTGCCAGCAGTTACTCGATCGGGGGGGTCTACAATGAGCAGTTCTTC. It specifies CASSYSIGGVYNEQFF.

The chain uses TRBV4-3 and TRBJ2-7; weak D call: TRBD1 (6 bases). The V end lost 2 bases, the J end lost 1 base, and 15 bases lay between the germline ends. Germline CDR1 reads LGHNA; CDR2 reads YSLEER. CDR3 length: 16 residues. The CDR3 reads CASSQSSGDNSYEQYF. The CDR3 DNA is TGCGCCAGCAGCCAATCCTCCGGGGACAATTCCTACGAGCAGTACTTC.

The DNA for the CDR3 is TGTGCCAGCTTAGGGACTCCAAGCTACGAGCAGTACTTC. Translating gives CASLGTPSYEQYF. The chain joins TRBV2 to TRBJ2-7; TRBD2 is a possible D gene (6 bases). Trimming pared 8 bases from V and 3 bases from J, leaving 14 bases between. Germline values: CDR1 SNHLY, CDR2 FYNNEI. The CDR3 consists of 13 residues.

This clone was seen a handful of times. The V call is TRBV6-1, the J call TRBJ1-6; D is possibly TRBD1 (6 bases). The CDR3 is 15 amino acids. Trimming shortened V by 1 base and J by 5 bases, and 9 bases separated the two germline ends. CDR1 and CDR2 from the germline V gene are MNHNS and SASEGT. The DNA of the CDR3 is TGTGCCAGCAGTGAAGAGGGGGGGGATAATTCACCCCTCCACTTT. The encoded protein is CASSEEGGDNSPLHF.

CDR3 in DNA: TGTGCCAGCAGAGCAGGGGGCTACTATGGCTACACCTTC. It encodes CASRAGGYYGYTF. The chain joins TRBV27 to TRBJ1-2, with 8 nucleotides matching TRBD1. This CDR3 contains 13 residues. Germline V gives CDR1 MNHEY, CDR2 SMNVEV (reference sequence). V gave up 6 bases and J gave up 3 bases; unmatched junction bases: 3.

V gene TRBV21-1 combines with J gene TRBJ1-5. TRBV21-1 is listed as a pseudogene. This CDR3 is built from 16 residues. The CDR3 here is CASSKGSGNSNQPQHF. CDR3 in DNA: TGTGCCAGCAGCAAAGGGAGTGGAAATAGCAATCAGCCCCAGCATTTT.

The rearrangement joins TRBV6-5 to TRBJ1-1; 7 bases line up with TRBD1. CDR3 length: 11 amino acids. After removal of 10 bases from V and 1 base from J, the junction contained 0 bases not matched to a gene. Germline assignment: CDR1 MNHEY and CDR2 SVGAGI. CDR3 amino acids: CATGGNTEAFF. The CDR3 nucleotides are TGTGCCACAGGGGGGAACACTGAAGCTTTCTTT.

This chain joins TRBV7-9 and TRBJ1-2, with D maybe TRBD1 (5 bases). V lost 5 bases and J 5 bases, leaving 12 bases between the germline ends. The CDR3 is 13 amino acids. Germline V lookup: CDR1 SEHNR, CDR2 FQNEAQ (reference sequence). The CDR3 coding sequence is TGTGCCAGCAGCCCCCTGACAGTTTATGGCTACACCTTC. Protein: CASSPLTVYGYTF.

In its sample, this clone was seen a few times. V is TRBV9 and J is TRBJ1-1, with no clear D. The CDR3 totals 9 residues. In germline, CDR1 is SGDLS, CDR2 YYNGEE. V shed 6 bases and J shed 6 bases, with 3 bases lying between them. The CDR3 DNA reads TGTGCCAGCAAGCCTGAAGCTTTCTTT. It specifies CASKPEAFF.